Shown below are 22 T cell receptor beta chains from a single sample sequenced in a study of T cells after yellow fever vaccination. TCRdb called the 5' RACE reads again in MiXCR, with one record for every CDR3 protein. This table has around 550,000 distinct CDR3 sequences, less than 20% appearing once. The sequences come from PBMCs, collected 15 days after the yellow fever booster vaccination. The source of these receptors is a man aged 25-45 years who received the YFV17D yellow fever vaccine.

The chain employs TRBV6-5 and TRBJ2-3; 13 bases align to TRBD2. This CDR3 is built from 17 residues. The V segment lost 0 bases and the J segment 6 bases; nucleotides outside the gene matches: 6. Per germline, CDR1 MNHEY and CDR2 SVGAGI. The CDR3 sequence: CASSYSMGLAGSDTQYF. The CDR3 region has the DNA TGTGCCAGCAGTTACTCGATGGGACTAGCGGGATCGGATACGCAGTATTTT.

The table lists this clonotype with a few counts. The chain links TRBV12-3 or TRBV12-4 to TRBJ2-1; TRBD2 matches at 7 bases. The CDR3 loop spans 15 amino acids. Trimming cost V 6 bases and J 6 bases; bases outside gene matches: 11. The CDR3 DNA follows: TGTGCCAGCAGGTCCCTTGTACGGGAGGCCAATGAGCAGTTCTTC. Translating gives CASRSLVREANEQFF.

This clonotype was seen a handful of times. V gene TRBV6-2 or TRBV6-3 combines with J gene TRBJ2-1, with TRBD2 identical over 9 bases. The CDR3 covers 17 residues. The germline CDR1 and CDR2 sequences are MNHEY and SVGEGT. Trimming cost V 2 bases and J 3 bases; bases outside gene matches: 8. The CDR3 sequence: CASSYAGTSPIYNEQFF. DNA of the CDR3: TGTGCCAGCAGTTACGCCGGGACTAGCCCCATCTACAATGAGCAGTTCTTC.

The chain has TRBV3-1 and TRBJ2-7; D is possibly TRBD1 or TRBD2 (5 bases each). Germline V gene lookup returns CDR1 LGHDT and CDR2 YNNKEL (reference sequence). V was cut by 2 bases and J by 0 bases, with 14 bases left in between. The CDR3 length is 16 residues. The chain's CDR3 is CASSQPGTTSSYEQYF. The DNA for the CDR3 is TGTGCCAGCAGCCAACCGGGGACCACAAGCTCCTACGAGCAGTACTTC.

This clonotype was recorded many times. This chain uses TRBV12-3 or TRBV12-4 with TRBJ2-5, with 15 bases aligning to TRBD2. The V segment lost 10 bases and the J segment 7 bases; nucleotides outside the gene matches: 16. The CDR3 loop spans 17 amino acids. CDR3 sequence (DNA): TGTGCCACCCACGGGACTAGCGGGAGGAAGTTCAATGGGACCCAGTACTTC. The encoded protein is CATHGTSGRKFNGTQYF.

The chain recombines TRBV7-8 with TRBJ2-5; no reliable D call. Looked up from germline, CDR1 is SGHVS and CDR2 is FQNEAQ. V was pared by 2 bases and J by 2 bases, with 9 bases between. The CDR3 is made up of 14 amino acids. This chain's CDR3 is CASSLFPGQETQYF. CDR3 coding DNA: TGTGCCAGCAGCTTATTTCCAGGTCAAGAGACCCAGTACTTC.

The chain is built from TRBV5-5 and TRBJ2-7; 13 bases agree with TRBD2. The CDR3 runs to 16 residues. Germline V gene data show CDR1 as SGHKS and CDR2 as YYEKEE (reference sequence). The V gene end was trimmed by 0 bases and the J gene end by 6 bases; junction bases not matched to a gene: 6. The CDR3 is CASSLAGTSGITEQYF. Here the CDR3 DNA reads TGTGCCAGCAGCTTGGCCGGGACTAGCGGGATCACCGAGCAGTACTTC.

The chain couples TRBV10-2 to TRBJ2-7, with 9 bases lining up with TRBD1. The J segment lost 2 bases and the V segment lost 5 bases, leaving 10 bases of the junction unmatched. CDR3 length equals 16 residues. Germline CDR1 reads WSHSY; CDR2 reads SAAADI. CDR3 DNA sequence: TGCGCCAGCAGTTTCACCGCCGGGACAGGGCCCTACGAGCAGTACTTC. Translating gives CASSFTAGTGPYEQYF.

The rearrangement links TRBV19 to TRBJ2-3; D possibly corresponds to TRBD2 (5 bases). The V gene's germline CDR1 is LNHDA and CDR2 SQIVND (reference sequence). The V end was cut by 3 bases, the J end by 4 bases, with 8 bases between. This CDR3 region has 13 residues. The CDR3 bases are TGTGCCAGTAGTATCCCCGGGGCAGATACGCAGTATTTT. This translates into CASSIPGADTQYF.

This clonotype came up a few times. This chain links TRBV6-5 with TRBJ1-2; TRBD1 agrees at 7 bases. Unmatched junction bases numbered 5, after V lost 5 bases and J lost 2 bases. CDR3 length equals 14 residues. From germline, CDR1 is MNHEY and CDR2 SVGAGI. CDR3 loop: CASSTSGQNYGYTF. The CDR3 coding sequence is TGTGCCAGCAGTACCTCGGGACAGAACTATGGCTACACCTTC.

In this sample, this clonotype turned up many times. V gene TRBV15 combines with J gene TRBJ2-2, with D possibly TRBD1 on 6 matching bases. Germline CDR1 LNHNV, CDR2 YYDKDF (reference sequence). V dropped 2 bases and J dropped 9 bases, with 16 bases sitting between them. The CDR3 is 15 amino acids. The CDR3, as DNA: TGTGCCACCAGCAGAAACCCGAATTGGGGGCGGGAGCTGTTTTTT. Translated: CATSRNPNWGRELFF.

The chain combines TRBV2 with TRBJ1-2; 9 bases are a match to TRBD1. The CDR3 contains 15 residues. The V segment lost 6 bases and the J segment 2 bases; nucleotides outside the gene matches: 7. The V gene's germline CDR1 is SNHLY and CDR2 FYNNEI. For the CDR3, the DNA is TGTGCCAGCAGCGGTACAGGGGGCTTAAACTATGGCTACACCTTC. Protein: CASSGTGGLNYGYTF.

The sample holds a few counts of this clonotype. This sequence joins TRBV27 and TRBJ2-1, with 7 bases matching TRBD2. Looked up from germline, CDR1 is MNHEY and CDR2 is SMNVEV (reference sequence). The V gene end was trimmed by 2 bases and the J gene end by 4 bases; junction bases not matched to a gene: 2. CDR3 length equals 14 residues. The CDR3 DNA reads TGTGCCAGCAGTTTAGGGACTATTTACAATGAGCAGTTCTTC. It is translated as CASSLGTIYNEQFF.

This chain joins TRBV12-3 or TRBV12-4 and TRBJ2-5; TRBD2 is a possible D gene (5 bases). Deletions cut 5 bases from V and 3 bases from J, with 10 bases between. The CDR3 runs to 13 residues. The CDR3 loop is CASSLDFEETQYF. The CDR3 region has the DNA TGTGCCAGCAGTCTGGACTTTGAAGAGACCCAGTACTTC.

The chain uses TRBV20-1 and TRBJ2-1; 9 bases agree with TRBD2. The germline CDR1 and CDR2 sequences are DFQATT and SNEGSKA (reference sequence). The CDR3 sequence is 17 residues long. With 0 bases clipped from V and 8 bases from J, the junction kept 14 bases outside the gene matches. CDR3 nucleotide sequence: TGCAGTGCTAGAGAGGGAGGACTAGCGCCTTTTAGCGATGAGCAGTTCTTC. This gives the protein CSAREGGLAPFSDEQFF.

This chain connects TRBV20-1 to TRBJ1-5; D not certain. This CDR3 has 13 residues. CDR1 DFQATT and CDR2 SNEGSKA come from the germline V gene (reference sequence). V was cut by 4 bases and J by 3 bases, with 10 bases left in between. CDR3 bases: TGCAGTGCTACCCGGCAGAACAATCAGCCCCAGCATTTT. Translated: CSATRQNNQPQHF.

This chain uses TRBV12-3 or TRBV12-4 with TRBJ2-1, with 9 nucleotides matching TRBD2. CDR3 length: 16 residues. V dropped 4 bases and J dropped 5; count of bases not matched to a gene: 9. CDR3 loop: CASSSPAGGLHNEQFF. CDR3 in DNA: TGTGCCAGCAGTTCCCCGGCGGGAGGGTTACACAATGAGCAGTTCTTC.

The chain is built from TRBV9 and TRBJ1-5; TRBD1 matches at 8 bases. V shed 2 bases, J shed 5 bases, and the junction held 3 bases outside the gene matches. The CDR3 runs 14 residues. Germline lookup yields CDR1 SGDLS and CDR2 YYNGEE. This CDR3 is CASSVGTGYQPQHF. The DNA of the CDR3 is TGTGCCAGCAGCGTCGGGACAGGTTATCAGCCCCAGCATTTT.

V and J are TRBV12-3 or TRBV12-4 and TRBJ1-1; TRBD1 might be the D (5 bases). The CDR3 spans 13 residues. With 7 bases removed from V and 5 bases from J, the gap between germline ends came to 14 bases. The CDR3 region is CASIRIGETEAFF. CDR3 DNA: TGTGCCAGCATTAGGATAGGGGAAACTGAAGCTTTCTTT.

The chain couples TRBV11-2 to TRBJ2-2; 10 bases match TRBD1. With 4 bases clipped from V and 7 bases from J, the junction kept 15 bases outside the gene matches. Germline CDR1 and CDR2: SGHAT and FQNNGV. This CDR3 spans 18 amino acids. The CDR3 is CASSSHPAGQGINGELFF. CDR3 DNA sequence: TGTGCCAGCAGCTCCCACCCCGCGGGACAGGGGATTAACGGGGAGCTGTTTTTT.

V usage is TRBV10-3 and J usage is TRBJ2-1, with a tentative D call TRBD1 (5 bases). The CDR3 has 16 residues. In germline, CDR1 is ENHRY, CDR2 SYGVKD. Trimming pared 3 bases from V and 3 bases from J, leaving 15 bases between. CDR3 DNA: TGTGCCATCAGTGATCTTGGGGCGTTGAACTACAATGAGCAGTTCTTC. It is translated as CAISDLGALNYNEQFF.

The sample holds a few counts of this clonotype. The V call is TRBV10-3, the J call TRBJ1-4; D not certain. Germline V gives CDR1 ENHRY, CDR2 SYGVKD. V lost 0 bases and J lost 4, with 6 bases in between. CDR3 length: 14 residues. CDR3 nucleotide sequence: TGTGCCATCAGTGAGTCAGGAGGTAATGAAAAACTGTTTTTT. Protein product: CAISESGGNEKLFF.